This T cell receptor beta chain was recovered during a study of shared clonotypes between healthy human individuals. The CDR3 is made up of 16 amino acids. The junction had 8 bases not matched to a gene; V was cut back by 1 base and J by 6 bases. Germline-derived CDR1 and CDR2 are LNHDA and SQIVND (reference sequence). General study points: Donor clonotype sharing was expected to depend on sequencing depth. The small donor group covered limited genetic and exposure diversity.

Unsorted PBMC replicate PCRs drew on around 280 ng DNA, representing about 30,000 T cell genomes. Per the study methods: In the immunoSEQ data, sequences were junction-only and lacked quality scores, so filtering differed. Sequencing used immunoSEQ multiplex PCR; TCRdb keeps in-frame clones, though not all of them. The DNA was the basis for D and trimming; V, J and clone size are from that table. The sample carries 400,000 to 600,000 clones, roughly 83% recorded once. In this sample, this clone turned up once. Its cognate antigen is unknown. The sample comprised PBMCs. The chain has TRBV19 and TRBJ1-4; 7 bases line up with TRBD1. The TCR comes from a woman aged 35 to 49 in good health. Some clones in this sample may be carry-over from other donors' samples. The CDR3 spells CASSIGGRGGDEKLFF. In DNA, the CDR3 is TGTGCCAGTAGTATAGGAGGAAGAGGGGGCGATGAAAAACTGTTTTTT.